This T cell receptor beta chain was obtained from a study of prognosis after radiotherapy for stage I lung cancer. For the study at large: Among the non-small cell lung cancer patients, all were considered medically inoperable. Broader study findings: Patients' TRBV and TRBJ gene usage reportedly differed by presence or absence of metastases. Stereotactic body radiation therapy was followed by a fall in unique TCR clone counts, with a median of around 10,000 versus 6,900.

Two-round multiplex PCR, the amplification method, yielded TCR beta CDR3 from genomic DNA. First-round PCR amplification was performed with primers specific to each TRBV and TRBJ gene. TCRdb reanalysed the multiplex PCR reads using MiXCR and keeps one entry per CDR3 protein. Of about 16,000 distinct CDR3 sequences in the sample, 31% were seen once. This clonotype was observed at least ten times. Its cognate antigen is unknown. In germline, CDR1 is LGHNA, CDR2 YSLEER. V was trimmed by 7 bases and J by 6 bases, leaving 12 bases between them. The CDR3 is made up of 13 amino acids. This sequence was found in a donor aged 50 or older with non-small cell lung cancer. J is TRBJ2-2 and V is TRBV4-3, with D possibly being TRBD1 (5 bases). The sequencing used PBMCs, collected before or after stereotactic body radiation therapy (not recorded which). CDR3 coding DNA: TGCGCCAGCAAGGATAGGGGCGCCGGGGAGCTGTTTTTT. This translates into CASKDRGAGELFF.